A single sample is the source of the 18 T cell receptor beta chains below, sequenced in a study of blood T cell repertoires in COVID-19. TCRdb keeps only in-frame clones here, not all; method: immunoSEQ multiplex PCR. The data show 150,000 to 200,000 clones, more than 70% seen once. Sequenced: peripheral blood. These receptors originate from a middle-aged man with active or convalescent COVID-19.

The rearrangement uses TRBV18 and TRBJ2-1; D gene ambiguous. The V gene's germline CDR1 is KGHSH and CDR2 LQKENI. V was shortened by 0 bases and J by 7 bases, with 10 bases between the two germline ends. The CDR3 sequence is 14 residues long. CDR3 coding DNA: TGTGCCAGCTCACCACCTCTCGGGTATAATGAGCAGTTCTTC. Translating gives CASSPPLGYNEQFF.

The chain links TRBV20-1 to TRBJ1-5; no reliable D call. Between the trimmed V and J ends, which lost 3 bases and 0 bases, there was a span of 9 bases. Looked up from germline, CDR1 is DFQATT and CDR2 is SNEGSKA (reference sequence). The CDR3 runs 14 residues. The CDR3 coding sequence is TGCAGTGCTAGTTCGGGAGTTAGCAATCAGCCCCAGCATTTT. It translates to CSASSGVSNQPQHF.

The chain has TRBV7-2 and TRBJ2-7, with 11 bases identical to TRBD1. The V and J ends lost 0 bases and 6 bases, in that order; junction bases with no gene match: 10. The CDR3 consists of 17 residues. CDR1 and CDR2 from the germline V gene are SGHTA and FQGNSA. CDR3 amino acids: CASSLAGTGGRRGEQYF. CDR3 coding DNA: TGTGCCAGCAGCTTAGCTGGGACAGGGGGTCGCAGGGGCGAGCAGTACTTC. The entire variable domain, with the rest obtained from reference TRBV7-2 and TRBJ2-7, is as follows: GAGVSQSPSNKVTEKGKDVELRCDPISGHTALYWYRQSLGQGLEFLIYFQGNSAPDKSGLPSDRFSAERTGGSVSTLTIQRTQQEDSAVYLCASSLAGTGGRRGEQYFGPGTRLTVT.

The gene calls are TRBV9 and TRBJ2-5, with TRBD2 matching 7 bases. The germline CDR1 and CDR2 sequences are SGDLS and YYNGEE. The CDR3 is made up of 15 amino acids. V dropped 0 bases and J dropped 6; count of bases not matched to a gene: 8. CDR3 in amino acids: CASSVVAGVRQTQYF. The CDR3 nucleotides read TGTGCCAGCAGCGTAGTTGCGGGAGTCCGACAGACCCAGTACTTC.

The V call is TRBV7-6, the J call TRBJ2-5; the match to TRBD1 covers 9 bases. Unmatched junction bases numbered 5, after V lost 1 base and J lost 5 bases. The CDR3 runs 15 residues. CDR1 is SGHVS, CDR2 FNYEAQ, per germline. The CDR3 spells CASSLGTGVAETQYF. In DNA, the CDR3 is TGTGCCAGCAGCTTAGGGACAGGGGTTGCGGAGACCCAGTACTTC.

Details on this clone: Within the sample, other DNA sequences also encode this same CDR3. J is TRBJ1-1 and V is TRBV19; D is possibly TRBD1 (5 bases). Germline CDR1 is LNHDA and CDR2 is SQIVND (reference sequence). The CDR3 spans 13 residues. V was cut by 3 bases and J by 5 bases, with 10 bases left in between. CDR3 sequence (DNA): TGTGCCAGTAGTATTTCAGGGTATACTGAAGCTTTCTTT. Protein sequence: CASSISGYTEAFF.

CDR3 bases: TGTGCCAGTAGTATGCAGGGTTACAATGAGCAGTTCTTC. Translated, it gives CASSMQGYNEQFF. The chain employs TRBV19 and TRBJ2-1; weak D call: TRBD1 (5 bases). With 3 bases removed from V and 4 bases from J, the gap between germline ends came to 7 bases. Germline V gene lookup returns CDR1 LNHDA and CDR2 SQIVND (reference sequence). The CDR3 runs 13 residues.

The chain recombines TRBV28 with TRBJ2-4; the D is unclear. With 5 bases removed from V and 0 bases from J, the gap between germline ends came to 8 bases. There are 14 residues in the CDR3. Germline CDR1 MDHEN, CDR2 SYDVKM. For the CDR3, the DNA is TGTGCCAGCAGTATCCAGATAGCCAAAAACATTCAGTACTTC. As protein: CASSIQIAKNIQYF.

CDR3 sequence: CASSPRTDMNTEAFF. The CDR3 bases are TGTGCCAGCTCACCTCGGACAGACATGAACACTGAAGCTTTCTTT. The chain carries TRBV18 and TRBJ1-1, with TRBD1 as a possible D gene (6 bases). The CDR3 extends over 15 amino acids. The V and J ends lost 3 bases and 0 bases respectively, with 11 bases between them. Germline loops: CDR1 KGHSH, CDR2 LQKENI.

This chain joins TRBV19 and TRBJ1-5, with D hard to call. The CDR3 loop spans 13 amino acids. The V and J ends lost 2 bases and 4 bases respectively, with 6 bases between them. CDR1 is LNHDA and CDR2 is SQIVND in the germline V gene (reference sequence). The CDR3 DNA reads as TGTGCCAGTAGTATATCCCCTAATCAGCCCCAGCATTTT. This gives the protein CASSISPNQPQHF. The complete variable domain, with remaining parts taken from reference TRBV19 and TRBJ1-5, reads DGGITQSPKYLFRKEGQNVTLSCEQNLNHDAMYWYRQDPGQGLRLIYYSQIVNDFQKGDIAEGYSVSREKKESFPLTVTSAQKNPTAFYLCASSISPNQPQHFGDGTRLSIL.

The chain carries TRBV5-8 and TRBJ1-2; D uncertain. This CDR3 comprises 13 residues. The germline V gene has CDR1 SGHTS and CDR2 YDEGEE. Trimming cost V 0 bases and J 7 bases, with 10 bases left between them. DNA of the CDR3: TGTGCCAGCAGCTTGGCACATACGGGTGGCTACACCTTC. Its protein is CASSLAHTGGYTF.

The genes are TRBV4-1 and TRBJ2-2; D might be TRBD2 (6 bases). CDR1 is MGHRA, CDR2 YSYEKL, per germline. The CDR3 has 14 residues. The ends were cut back, 4 bases at V and 5 bases at J, with 11 bases in the middle. CDR3 nucleotide sequence: TGCGCCAGCAGCCCCCTGGGGGGTACCGGGGAGCTGTTTTTT. Protein: CASSPLGGTGELFF.

The chain combines TRBV3-1 (or the pseudogene TRBV3-2) with TRBJ2-3, with a weak D call TRBD2 (6 bases). Germline CDR1 is LGHDT and CDR2 is YNNKEL (reference sequence). V dropped 0 bases and J dropped 1 base, with 11 bases sitting between them. The CDR3 has 16 residues. This CDR3 reads CASSQDLRGGTDTQYF. The CDR3 nucleotides are TGTGCCAGCAGCCAAGATTTGCGGGGAGGCACAGATACGCAGTATTTT.

This clone was counted a single time. This chain links TRBV29-1 with TRBJ1-1; no definite D call. This CDR3 has 10 amino acids. Germline V gene lookup returns CDR1 SQVTM and CDR2 ANQGSEA. V was shortened by 4 bases and J by 3 bases, with 3 bases between the two germline ends. CDR3 coding DNA: TGCAGCGTTGTATACACTGAAGCTTTCTTT. As protein: CSVVYTEAFF.

This chain links TRBV5-6 with TRBJ2-7, with a tentative D call TRBD2 (5 bases). The CDR3 contains 15 residues. Germline CDR1 SGHDT, CDR2 YYEEEE. Trimming pared 4 bases from V and 2 bases from J, leaving 16 bases between. The CDR3 region is CASSRKTGSPYEQYF. CDR3 in DNA: TGTGCCAGCAGCAGAAAGACGGGAAGCCCCTACGAGCAGTACTTC. Full variable domain (outside the CDR3, taken from reference TRBV5-6 and TRBJ2-7): DAGVTQSPTHLIKTRGQQVTLRCSPKSGHDTVSWYQQALGQGPQFIFQYYEEEERQRGNFPDRFSGHQFPNYSSELNVNALLLGDSALYLCASSRKTGSPYEQYFGPGTRLTVT.

The chain combines TRBV7-2 with TRBJ2-3; TRBD2 agrees at 9 bases. Unmatched junction bases numbered 12, after V lost 4 bases and J lost 7 bases. The germline CDR1 and CDR2 sequences are SGHTA and FQGNSA. This CDR3 comprises 16 residues. CDR3 region: CASSSLGAGGPNTQYF. CDR3 DNA sequence: TGTGCCAGCAGCTCCCTGGGGGCGGGGGGGCCAAATACGCAGTATTTT.

This sequence joins TRBV15 and TRBJ1-2; D unclear. Germline V gene data show CDR1 as LNHNV and CDR2 as YYDKDF (reference sequence). Trimming stripped 3 bases from V and 4 bases from J, with 15 bases between. The CDR3 runs 15 residues. Here the CDR3 reads CATSSFDSSVYGYTF. CDR3 sequence (DNA): TGTGCCACCAGCAGTTTCGATTCGTCGGTCTATGGCTACACCTTC.

V is TRBV5-1 and J is TRBJ2-5; 8 positions match TRBD1. This CDR3 is built from 14 residues. In germline, CDR1 is SGHRS, CDR2 YFSETQ. Trimming cost V 4 bases and J 4 bases; bases outside gene matches: 6. Here the CDR3 reads CASSPGQEGETQYF. CDR3 bases: TGCGCCAGCAGCCCGGGACAGGAGGGAGAGACCCAGTACTTC.